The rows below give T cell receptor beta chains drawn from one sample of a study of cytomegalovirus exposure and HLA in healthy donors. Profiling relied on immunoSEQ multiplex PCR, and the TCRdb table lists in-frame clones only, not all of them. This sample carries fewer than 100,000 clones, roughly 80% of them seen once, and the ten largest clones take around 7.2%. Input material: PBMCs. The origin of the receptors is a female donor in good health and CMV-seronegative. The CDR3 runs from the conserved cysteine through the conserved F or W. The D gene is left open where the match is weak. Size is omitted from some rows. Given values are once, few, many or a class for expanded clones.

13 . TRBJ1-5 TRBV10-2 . CASSDTDNRPQHF TGCGCCAGCAGTGATACTGACAACCGGCCCCAGCATTTT
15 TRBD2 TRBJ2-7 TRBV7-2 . CASSRRLAGQAEQYF TGTGCCAGCAGCAGACGACTAGCGGGCCAGGCCGAGCAGTACTTC
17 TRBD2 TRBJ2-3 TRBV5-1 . CASSLHTSGRASDTQYF TGCGCCAGCAGCTTGCACACTAGCGGGAGGGCCTCAGATACGCAGTATTTT
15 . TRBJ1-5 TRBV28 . CASSPRQDSNQPQHF TGTGCCAGCAGTCCGAGACAGGATAGCAATCAGCCCCAGCATTTT
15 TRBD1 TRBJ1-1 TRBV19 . CASSIDNRGNTEAFF TGTGCCAGTAGTATAGATAACAGGGGGAACACTGAAGCTTTCTTT
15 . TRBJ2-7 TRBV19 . CASSIGQEWSYEQYF TGTGCCAGTAGTATAGGACAGGAATGGTCCTACGAGCAGTACTTC
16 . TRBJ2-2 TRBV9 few CASSVEGGANTGELFF TGTGCCAGCAGCGTGGAGGGGGGGGCGAACACCGGGGAGCTGTTTTTT
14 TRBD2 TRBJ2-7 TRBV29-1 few CSVTAAGGSHEQYF TGCAGCGTTACGGCAGCGGGAGGTTCCCACGAGCAGTACTTC
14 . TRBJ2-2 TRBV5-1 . CASSFGPYTGELFF TGCGCCAGCAGCTTTGGGCCTTACACCGGGGAGCTGTTTTTT
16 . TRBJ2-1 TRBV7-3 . CSSSPWVGATYNEQFF TGTTCCAGCAGCCCTTGGGTTGGGGCCACCTACAATGAGCAGTTCTTC
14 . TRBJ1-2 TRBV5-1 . CASSLDSYNYGYTF TGCGCCAGCAGCTTGGACAGTTATAACTATGGCTACACCTTC
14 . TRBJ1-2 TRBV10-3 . CAIRAGISGYGYTF TGTGCCATCAGGGCAGGGATTTCGGGCTATGGCTACACCTTC
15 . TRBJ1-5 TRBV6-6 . CASIAGDAGNQPQHF TGTGCCAGCATAGCAGGGGATGCAGGCAATCAGCCCCAGCATTTT
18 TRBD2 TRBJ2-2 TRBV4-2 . CASSQDKGSGGYTGELFF TGTGCCAGCAGCCAAGATAAGGGTAGCGGGGGCTACACCGGGGAGCTGTTTTTT
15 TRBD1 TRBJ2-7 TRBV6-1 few CASNRIQGADYEQYF TGTGCCAGCAACCGGATTCAGGGGGCGGACTACGAGCAGTACTTC
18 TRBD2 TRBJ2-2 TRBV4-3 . CASSQELVLAGVAGELFF TGCGCCAGCAGCCAAGAACTCGTCCTAGCGGGAGTTGCCGGGGAGCTGTTTTTT
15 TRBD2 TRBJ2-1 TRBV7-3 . CASSLGLAAYNEQFF TGTGCCAGCAGCTTAGGACTAGCGGCCTACAATGAGCAGTTCTTC
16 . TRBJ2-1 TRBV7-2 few CASSPSQRYSYNEQFF TGTGCCAGCAGCCCTAGCCAGCGATACTCCTACAATGAGCAGTTCTTC
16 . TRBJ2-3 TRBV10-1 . CASSETLSTSTDTQYF TGCGCCAGCAGTGAGACTTTATCAACTAGCACAGATACGCAGTATTTT
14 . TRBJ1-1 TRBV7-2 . CASSLGQLNTEAFF TGTGCCAGCAGCTTAGGACAGCTGAACACTGAAGCTTTCTTT
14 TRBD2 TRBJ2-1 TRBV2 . CASSDYSGDNEQFF TGTGCCAGCAGTGATTATAGCGGGGACAATGAGCAGTTCTTC
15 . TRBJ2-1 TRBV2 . CASSPGTSVYNEQFF TGTGCCAGCAGTCCCGGGACATCCGTCTACAATGAGCAGTTCTTC
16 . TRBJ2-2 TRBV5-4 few CASSSGGDRVTGELFF TGTGCCAGCAGCTCGGGGGGGGACAGAGTCACCGGGGAGCTGTTTTTT
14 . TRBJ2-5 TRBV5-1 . CASSPGGGGETQYF TGCGCCAGCAGCCCGGGCGGGGGCGGGGAGACCCAGTACTTC
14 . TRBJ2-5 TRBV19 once CASSTTGKWETQYF TGTGCCAGTAGTACCACAGGGAAATGGGAGACCCAGTACTTC
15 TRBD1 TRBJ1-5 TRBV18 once CASSPDRGQGQPQHF TGTGCCAGCTCACCGGACAGGGGACAAGGTCAGCCCCAGCATTTT
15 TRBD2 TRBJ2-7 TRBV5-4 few CASSSDSGGYYEQYF TGTGCCAGCAGCTCAGATAGCGGGGGATACTACGAGCAGTACTTC
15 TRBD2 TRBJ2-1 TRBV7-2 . CASSITSGGYNEQFF TGTGCCAGCAGCATCACTAGCGGGGGATACAATGAGCAGTTCTTC
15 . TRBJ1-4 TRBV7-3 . CASSLGLATNEKLFF TGTGCCAGCAGCTTAGGACTTGCAACTAATGAAAAACTGTTTTTT
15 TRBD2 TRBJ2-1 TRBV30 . CAWSKYSGRANEQFF TGTGCCTGGAGTAAATATAGCGGGAGAGCCAATGAGCAGTTCTTC
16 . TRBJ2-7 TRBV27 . CASSPMWTSIPYEQYF TGTGCCAGCAGTCCCATGTGGACAAGCATCCCCTACGAGCAGTACTTC
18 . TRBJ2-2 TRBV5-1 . CASSQGLDTFSNTGELFF TGCGCCAGCAGCCAAGGCTTGGACACGTTCTCGAACACCGGGGAGCTGTTTTTT
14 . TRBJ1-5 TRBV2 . CASSELESGQPQHF TGTGCCAGCAGTGAACTTGAATCGGGACAGCCCCAGCATTTT
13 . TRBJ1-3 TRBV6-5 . CASRPPRLNTIYF TGTGCCAGCAGGCCTCCCCGGTTGAACACCATATATTTT
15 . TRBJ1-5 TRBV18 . CASSQGHTSNQPQHF TGTGCCAGCTCACAAGGACATACTAGCAATCAGCCCCAGCATTTT
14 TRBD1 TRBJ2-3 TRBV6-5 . CASRSTGDTDTQYF TGTGCCAGCAGAAGTACAGGGGATACAGATACGCAGTATTTT
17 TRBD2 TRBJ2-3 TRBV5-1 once CASSSYSTSGSLDTQYF TGCGCCAGCAGCTCCTACTCTACTAGCGGGAGCTTAGATACGCAGTATTTT
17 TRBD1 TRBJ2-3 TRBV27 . CASSETWDRGGTDTQYF TGTGCCAGCAGTGAAACCTGGGACAGGGGGGGCACAGATACGCAGTATTTT
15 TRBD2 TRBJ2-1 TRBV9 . CASSVVGGALDEQFF TGTGCCAGCAGCGTCGTCGGGGGGGCCTTAGATGAGCAGTTCTTC
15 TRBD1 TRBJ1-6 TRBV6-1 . CASRTPGQGNSPLHF TGTGCCAGCAGAACTCCGGGACAGGGAAATTCACCCCTCCACTTT
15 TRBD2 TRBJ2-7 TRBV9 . CASSTLAGWAYEQYF TGTGCCAGCAGCACGTTAGCGGGGTGGGCTTACGAGCAGTACTTC
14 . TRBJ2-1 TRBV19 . CASSIGTIYNEQFF TGTGCCAGTAGTATAGGCACTATTTACAATGAGCAGTTCTTC
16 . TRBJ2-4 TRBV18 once CASSPLSGGPKNIQYF TGTGCCAGCTCACCACTGTCGGGGGGCCCCAAAAACATTCAGTACTTC
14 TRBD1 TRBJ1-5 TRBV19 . CASSRTGGQQPQHF TGTGCCAGTAGTAGGACAGGGGGACAGCAGCCCCAGCATTTT
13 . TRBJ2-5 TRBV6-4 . CASSPTAQETQYF TGTGCCAGCAGCCCGACAGCTCAAGAGACCCAGTACTTC